The text below deals with one T cell receptor beta chain. This sample was taken from a study of blood T cell repertoires in COVID-19. Profiled with immunoSEQ multiplex PCR; TCRdb holds only in-frame clones, not every one. The table lists 100,000 to 150,000 clones, around nine tenths of them singletons. What was sequenced was peripheral blood. The source of this sequence is a man aged 45-60 years with acute or convalescent COVID-19.

The CDR3: CASSFSGSYEQYF. The CDR3 DNA is TGTGCCAGCAGCTTTAGCGGATCCTACGAGCAGTACTTC. V gene TRBV5-5 combines with J gene TRBJ2-7, with a possible D match to TRBD2 (6 bases). The V and J ends lost 2 bases and 1 base respectively, with 7 bases between them. The CDR3 contains 13 residues. CDR1 and CDR2 (germline): SGHKS, YYEKEE (reference sequence).